This entry lists 18 T cell receptor beta chains sequenced from one sample in a study of T-cell reconstitution after alpha-beta-depleted transplantation in children. The TCRbeta library was prepared with unique molecular identifiers. TCRdb processed the PCR reads anew with MiXCR; each CDR3 protein has one entry. The sample has about 490,000 distinct CDR3 sequences, roughly a tenth seen once; the top ten hold just over 2%. Sequenced here: PBMCs, sampled before TCRalphabeta/CD19-depleted stem cell transplant. All receptors come from a child under 10 years old with inherited bone marrow failure, due to receive a stem cell transplant.

The table lists this clonotype with a few counts. V gene TRBV30 combines with J gene TRBJ2-7; 9 bases fit TRBD1. V shed 3 bases, J shed 1 base, and the junction held 10 bases outside the gene matches. Germline V lookup: CDR1 GTSNPN, CDR2 SVGIG (reference sequence). The length of the CDR3 is 16 residues. The CDR3 protein is CAWSLPGTGISYEQYF. The CDR3 coding sequence is TGTGCCTGGAGCCTACCCGGGACAGGGATATCCTACGAGCAGTACTTC. Drawing the rest from reference TRBV30 and TRBJ2-7, the complete variable domain is SQTIHQWPATLVQPVGSPLSLECTVEGTSNPNLYWYRQAAGRGLQLLFYSVGIGQISSEVPQNLSASRPQDRQFILSSKKLLLSDSGFYLCAWSLPGTGISYEQYFGPGTRLTVT.

This clonotype was recorded many times. DNA for the CDR3: TGTGCCATCAGTGGGGACCGGGACAGGGCTGAAGCTTTCTTT. Encoded protein: CAISGDRDRAEAFF. The chain carries TRBV10-3 and TRBJ1-1; 9 bases line up with TRBD1. Germline CDR1 reads ENHRY; CDR2 reads SYGVKD. This CDR3 spans 14 amino acids. J gave up 6 bases and V 4 bases, and 6 bases lay outside the gene matches.

This clonotype was recorded at least ten times. The V call is TRBV4-3, the J call TRBJ2-3; D gene uncertain. Trimming left V 0 bases short and J 2 bases short, with 9 bases between. This CDR3 has 15 residues. Germline assignment: CDR1 LGHNA and CDR2 YSLEER. DNA of the CDR3: TGCGCCAGCAGCCAAGATAGAGACAACACAGATACGCAGTATTTT. Protein: CASSQDRDNTDTQYF.

This clonotype was counted at least ten times. The chain has TRBV5-1 and TRBJ1-6; D unresolved. V was trimmed by 0 bases and J by 0 bases, leaving 7 bases between them. The length of the CDR3 is 16 residues. Germline V CDR1 and CDR2: SGHRS, YFSETQ. The CDR3 nucleotides are TGCGCCAGCAGCTTGGGGATGGGCTCCTATAATTCACCCCTCCACTTT. Its protein is CASSLGMGSYNSPLHF.

This clonotype has a count of ten or more. The chain couples TRBV29-1 to TRBJ2-7; possibly TRBD1 or TRBD2 for D (5 bases each). V was trimmed by 7 bases and J by 4 bases, leaving 17 bases between them. The CDR3 is 13 residues long. Germline V gene lookup returns CDR1 SQVTM and CDR2 ANQGSEA. DNA for the CDR3: TGCAGCGCCGACTTCGGTTGGGGGTACGAGCAGTACTTC. As protein: CSADFGWGYEQYF.

This clonotype was counted many times. The chain combines TRBV27 with TRBJ1-2; 7 bases line up with TRBD1. Trimming cost V 3 bases and J 6 bases; bases outside gene matches: 4. CDR1 and CDR2 from the germline V gene are MNHEY and SMNVEV (reference sequence). This CDR3 contains 13 residues. CDR3: CASSFTGADGYTF. CDR3 sequence (DNA): TGTGCCAGCAGTTTCACAGGGGCGGATGGCTACACCTTC.

The sample holds many counts of this clonotype. The chain employs TRBV29-1 and TRBJ2-1; 7 positions match TRBD2. The CDR3 extends over 13 amino acids. V lost 7 bases to trimming and J lost 6 bases; unmatched junction nucleotides: 9. Germline V lookup: CDR1 SQVTM, CDR2 ANQGSEA. CDR3 residues: CSAGGGEGNEQFF. In DNA, the CDR3 is TGCAGCGCCGGTGGGGGGGAGGGCAATGAGCAGTTCTTC.

Many counts were recorded for this clonotype. J is TRBJ1-2 and V is TRBV27; a weak D match, TRBD1 (5 bases). This CDR3 region has 14 residues. Trimming left V 4 bases short and J 7 bases short, with 16 bases between. Per germline, CDR1 MNHEY and CDR2 SMNVEV (reference sequence). The CDR3 bases are TGTGCCAGCAGTTATACCCAGGGTGCCCGTGGCTACACCTTC. It codes for CASSYTQGARGYTF.

Only a few counts were recorded for this clonotype. CDR3 bases: TGTGCCAGTAGTATTTATCTGGAGGATGGGAATGAGCAGTTCTTC. The encoded protein is CASSIYLEDGNEQFF. This chain links TRBV19 with TRBJ2-1, with D tentatively TRBD2 (5 bases). The CDR3 totals 15 residues. Trimming removed 3 bases from V and 7 bases from J, with 16 bases in between. Germline V gene lookup returns CDR1 LNHDA and CDR2 SQIVND (reference sequence).

This clonotype was counted only a few times. The gene calls are TRBV6-5 and TRBJ2-4, with a tentative D call TRBD1 (6 bases). Germline V gives CDR1 MNHEY, CDR2 SVGAGI. There are 17 residues in the CDR3. Deletions cut 0 bases from V and 5 bases from J, with 17 bases between. Here the CDR3 reads CASSYSWGRGFENIQYF. CDR3 nucleotide sequence: TGTGCCAGCAGTTACTCATGGGGGCGCGGGTTCGAAAACATTCAGTACTTC.

This clonotype was seen repeatedly, ten times or more. This chain joins TRBV27 and TRBJ2-1; 11 bases are a match to TRBD2. Germline V gene data show CDR1 as MNHEY and CDR2 as SMNVEV (reference sequence). The CDR3 runs 16 residues. V shed 2 bases, J shed 2 bases, and the junction held 2 bases outside the gene matches. CDR3 DNA sequence: TGTGCCAGCAGTTTAATGACTAGCGGGGCCTACAATGAGCAGTTCTTC. Translated: CASSLMTSGAYNEQFF.

V is TRBV5-1 and J is TRBJ2-3; TRBD2 might be the D (5 bases). Trimming left V 1 base short and J 2 bases short, with 14 bases between. The CDR3 consists of 16 residues. The germline CDR1 and CDR2 sequences are SGHRS and YFSETQ. The CDR3 spells CASSLLPSSSTDTQYF. The CDR3 region has the DNA TGCGCCAGCAGCTTGCTGCCTAGCAGCTCCACAGATACGCAGTATTTT. The full variable domain, in which reference TRBV5-1 and TRBJ2-3 provide the parts outside the CDR3, is KAGVTQTPRYLIKTRGQQVTLSCSPISGHRSVSWYQQTPGQGLQFLFEYFSETQRNKGNFPGRFSGRQFSNSRSEMNVSTLELGDSALYLCASSLLPSSSTDTQYFGPGTRLTVL.

This clonotype was picked up many times. The chain employs TRBV5-1 and TRBJ2-7; unclear D gene. Deletions cut 0 bases from V and 6 bases from J, with 19 bases between. This CDR3 region has 16 residues. CDR1 and CDR2 from the germline V gene are SGHRS and YFSETQ. The CDR3 DNA sequence: TGCGCCAGCAGCTTGGGTCTGGTACCTGCCATGGTCGAGCAGTACTTC. Residues: CASSLGLVPAMVEQYF.

This clonotype was seen ten or more times. The gene calls are TRBV20-1 and TRBJ2-3; D tentatively reads TRBD1 or TRBD2 (5 bases each). CDR3 length: 15 amino acids. Germline V gene lookup returns CDR1 DFQATT and CDR2 SNEGSKA (reference sequence). V lost 2 bases and J 5 bases, leaving 17 bases between the germline ends. Written as DNA, the CDR3 is TGCAGTGCTAGACGACCCGGGACCTATTTAGATACGCAGTATTTT. Protein product: CSARRPGTYLDTQYF.

V gene TRBV28 combines with J gene TRBJ1-2; TRBD1 is a possible D gene (6 bases). This CDR3 comprises 14 residues. The V gene's germline CDR1 is MDHEN and CDR2 SYDVKM. Trimming pared 3 bases from V and 4 bases from J, leaving 12 bases between. CDR3 region: CASSFQGWSYGYTF. For the CDR3, the DNA is TGTGCCAGCAGTTTTCAGGGGTGGAGCTATGGCTACACCTTC.

The genes are TRBV12-3 or TRBV12-4 and TRBJ1-1, with a tentative D call TRBD1 (6 bases). V dropped 5 bases and J dropped 3 bases, with 13 bases sitting between them. This CDR3 contains 14 residues. The CDR3 DNA sequence: TGTGCCAGCAGTGCCCAGGGGCGGTACACTGAAGCTTTCTTT. Protein: CASSAQGRYTEAFF.

This clonotype was observed a few times. The gene calls are TRBV29-1 and TRBJ2-2, with D uncertain. The CDR3 contains 12 residues. Per germline, CDR1 SQVTM and CDR2 ANQGSEA. Trimming shortened V by 7 bases and J by 5 bases, and 11 bases separated the two germline ends. DNA for the CDR3: TGCAGCGCCGCCGGCTGGACCGGGGAGCTGTTTTTT. Its translation: CSAAGWTGELFF.

This clonotype appeared a few times. The rearrangement links TRBV7-9 to TRBJ2-3; D ambiguous. The length of the CDR3 is 14 residues. CDR1 and CDR2 from the germline V gene are SEHNR and FQNEAQ (reference sequence). V was clipped by 4 bases and J by 0 bases, with 8 bases between them. CDR3 coding DNA: TGTGCCAGCAGCTCAGTGCTTAGCACAGATACGCAGTATTTT. This sequence encodes CASSSVLSTDTQYF.